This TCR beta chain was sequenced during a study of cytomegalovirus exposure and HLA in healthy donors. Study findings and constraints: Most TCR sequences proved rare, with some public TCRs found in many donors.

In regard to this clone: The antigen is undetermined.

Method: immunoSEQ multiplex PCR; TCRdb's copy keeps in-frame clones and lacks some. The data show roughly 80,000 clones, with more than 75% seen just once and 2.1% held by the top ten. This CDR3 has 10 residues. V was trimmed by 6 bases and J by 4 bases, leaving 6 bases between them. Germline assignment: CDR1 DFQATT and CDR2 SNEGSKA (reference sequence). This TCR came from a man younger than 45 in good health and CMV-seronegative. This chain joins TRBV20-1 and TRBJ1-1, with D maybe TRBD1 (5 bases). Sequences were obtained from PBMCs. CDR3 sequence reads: CSAGATEAFF. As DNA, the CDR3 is TGCAGTGCAGGGGCCACTGAAGCTTTCTTT.